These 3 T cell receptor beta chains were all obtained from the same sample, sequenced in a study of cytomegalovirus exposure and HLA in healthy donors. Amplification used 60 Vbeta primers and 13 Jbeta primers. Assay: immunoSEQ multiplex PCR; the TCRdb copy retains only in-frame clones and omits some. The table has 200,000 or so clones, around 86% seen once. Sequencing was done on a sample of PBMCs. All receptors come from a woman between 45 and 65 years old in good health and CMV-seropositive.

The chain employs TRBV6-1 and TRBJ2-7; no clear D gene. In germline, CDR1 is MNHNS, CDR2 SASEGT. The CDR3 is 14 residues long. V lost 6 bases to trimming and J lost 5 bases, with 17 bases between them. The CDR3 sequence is CASRATFNIHEQYF. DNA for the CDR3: TGTGCCAGCAGGGCAACCTTTAACATTCACGAGCAGTACTTC.

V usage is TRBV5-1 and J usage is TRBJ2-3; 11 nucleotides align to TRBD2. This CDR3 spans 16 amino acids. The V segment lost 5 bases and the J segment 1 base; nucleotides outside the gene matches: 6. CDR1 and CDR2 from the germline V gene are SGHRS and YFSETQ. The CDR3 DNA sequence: TGCGCCAGCAGACTAGCGGGAGCGGGTGGCACAGATACGCAGTATTTT. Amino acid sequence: CASRLAGAGGTDTQYF.

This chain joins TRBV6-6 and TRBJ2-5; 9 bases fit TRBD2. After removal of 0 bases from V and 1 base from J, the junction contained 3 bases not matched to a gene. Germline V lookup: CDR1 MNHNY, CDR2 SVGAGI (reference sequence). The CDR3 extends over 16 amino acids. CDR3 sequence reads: CASSYSLAGFQETQYF. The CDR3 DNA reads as TGTGCCAGCAGTTACTCGCTAGCGGGGTTCCAAGAGACCCAGTACTTC.